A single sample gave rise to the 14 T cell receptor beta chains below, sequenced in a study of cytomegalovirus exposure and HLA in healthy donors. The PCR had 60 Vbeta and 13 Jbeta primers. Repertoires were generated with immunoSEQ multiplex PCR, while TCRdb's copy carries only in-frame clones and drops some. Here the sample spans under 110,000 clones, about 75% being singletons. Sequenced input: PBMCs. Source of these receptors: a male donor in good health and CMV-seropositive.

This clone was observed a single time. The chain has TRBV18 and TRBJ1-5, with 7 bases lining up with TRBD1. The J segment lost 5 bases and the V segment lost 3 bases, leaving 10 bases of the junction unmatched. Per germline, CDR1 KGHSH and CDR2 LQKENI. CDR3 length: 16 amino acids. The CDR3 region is CASSPEQGTLHQPQHF. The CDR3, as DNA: TGTGCCAGCTCACCTGAACAGGGGACCCTCCATCAGCCCCAGCATTTT.

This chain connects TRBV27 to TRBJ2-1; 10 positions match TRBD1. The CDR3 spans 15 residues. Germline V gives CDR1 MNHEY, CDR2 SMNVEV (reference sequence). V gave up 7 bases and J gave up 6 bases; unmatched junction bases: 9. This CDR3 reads CASKTGTGVSNEQFF. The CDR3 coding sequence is TGTGCCAGCAAGACCGGGACAGGGGTCTCCAATGAGCAGTTCTTC.

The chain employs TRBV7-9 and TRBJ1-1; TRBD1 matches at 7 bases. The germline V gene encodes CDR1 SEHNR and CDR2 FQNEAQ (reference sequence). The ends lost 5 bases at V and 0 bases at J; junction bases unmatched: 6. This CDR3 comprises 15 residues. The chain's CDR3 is CASSVRTGLNTEAFF. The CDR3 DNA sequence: TGTGCCAGCAGCGTAAGGACAGGCCTGAACACTGAAGCTTTCTTT. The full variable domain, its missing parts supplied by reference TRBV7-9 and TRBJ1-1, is DTGVSQNPRHKITKRGQNVTFRCDPISEHNRLYWYRQTLGQGPEFLTYFQNEAQLEKSRLLSDRFSAERPKGSFSTLEIQRTEQGDSAMYLCASSVRTGLNTEAFFGQGTRLTVV.

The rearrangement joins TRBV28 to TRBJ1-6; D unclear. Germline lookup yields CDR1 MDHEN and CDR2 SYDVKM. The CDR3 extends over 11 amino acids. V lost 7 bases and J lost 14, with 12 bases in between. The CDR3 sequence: CASMRVRTLHF. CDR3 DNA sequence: TGTGCCAGCATGAGGGTTCGGACCCTCCACTTT.

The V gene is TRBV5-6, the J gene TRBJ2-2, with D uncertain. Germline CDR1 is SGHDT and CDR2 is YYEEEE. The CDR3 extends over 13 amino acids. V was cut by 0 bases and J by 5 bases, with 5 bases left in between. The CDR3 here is CASSLAGTGELFF. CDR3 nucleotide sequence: TGTGCCAGCAGCTTGGCAGGAACCGGGGAGCTGTTTTTT.

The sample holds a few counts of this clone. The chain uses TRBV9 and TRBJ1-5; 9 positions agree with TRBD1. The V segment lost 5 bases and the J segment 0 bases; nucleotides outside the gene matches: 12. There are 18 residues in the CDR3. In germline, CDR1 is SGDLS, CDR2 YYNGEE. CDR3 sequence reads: CASRQSGQGLNSNQPQHF. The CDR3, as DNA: TGTGCCAGCAGGCAATCGGGACAGGGCCTAAATAGCAATCAGCCCCAGCATTTT.

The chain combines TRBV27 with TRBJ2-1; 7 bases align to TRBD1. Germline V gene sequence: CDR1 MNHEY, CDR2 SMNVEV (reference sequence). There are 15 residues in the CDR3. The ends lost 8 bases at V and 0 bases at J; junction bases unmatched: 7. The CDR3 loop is CASRQGPISYNEQFF. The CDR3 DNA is TGTGCCAGCCGACAGGGCCCCATCTCCTACAATGAGCAGTTCTTC.

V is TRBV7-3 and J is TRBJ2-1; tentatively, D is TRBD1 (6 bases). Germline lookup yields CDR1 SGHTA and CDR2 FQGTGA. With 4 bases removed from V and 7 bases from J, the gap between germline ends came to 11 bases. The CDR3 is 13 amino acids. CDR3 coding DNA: TGTGCCAGCAGCTCATACAGGGTGAATGAGCAGTTCTTC. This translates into CASSSYRVNEQFF.

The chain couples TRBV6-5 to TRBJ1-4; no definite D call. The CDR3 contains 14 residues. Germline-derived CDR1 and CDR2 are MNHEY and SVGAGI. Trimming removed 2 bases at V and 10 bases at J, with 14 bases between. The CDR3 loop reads CASSYDRVAGKLFF. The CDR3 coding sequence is TGTGCCAGCAGTTACGATCGGGTAGCGGGAAAACTGTTTTTT.

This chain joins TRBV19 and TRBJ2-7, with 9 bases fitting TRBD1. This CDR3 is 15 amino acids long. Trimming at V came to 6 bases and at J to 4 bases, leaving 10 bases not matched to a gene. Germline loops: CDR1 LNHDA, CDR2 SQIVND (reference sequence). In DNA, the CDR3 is TGTGCCAGTAGAGGGACAGGGTCGATAAATTACGAGCAGTACTTC. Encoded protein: CASRGTGSINYEQYF.

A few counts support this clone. DNA of the CDR3: TGTGCCAGCAGTTACGGGCGGGGGGATTACGAGCAGTACTTC. Protein product: CASSYGRGDYEQYF. This chain joins TRBV6-6 and TRBJ2-7, with 8 bases matching TRBD2. The CDR3 length is 14 residues. Germline values: CDR1 MNHNY, CDR2 SVGAGI (reference sequence). V trimming: 2 bases; J trimming: 4 bases; junction bases outside the gene matches: 4.

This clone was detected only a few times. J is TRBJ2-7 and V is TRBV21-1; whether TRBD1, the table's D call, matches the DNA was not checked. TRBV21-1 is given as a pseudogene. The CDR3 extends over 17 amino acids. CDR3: CASSNEETALISYEQYF. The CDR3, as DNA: TGTGCCAGCAGCAACGAGGAGACAGCCCTAATCTCCTACGAGCAGTACTTC.

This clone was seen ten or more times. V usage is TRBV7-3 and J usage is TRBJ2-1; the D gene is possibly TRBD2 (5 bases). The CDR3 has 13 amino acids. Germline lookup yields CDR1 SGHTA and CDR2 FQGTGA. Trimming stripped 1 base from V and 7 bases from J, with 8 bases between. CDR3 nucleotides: TGTGCCAGCAGCTTAATGTCGGGAAATGAGCAGTTCTTC. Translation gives CASSLMSGNEQFF.

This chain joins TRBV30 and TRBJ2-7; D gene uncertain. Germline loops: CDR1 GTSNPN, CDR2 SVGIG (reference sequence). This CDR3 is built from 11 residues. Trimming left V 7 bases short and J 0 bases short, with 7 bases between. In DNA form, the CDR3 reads TGTGCCTCTGACAACTCCTACGAGCAGTACTTC. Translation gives CASDNSYEQYF.